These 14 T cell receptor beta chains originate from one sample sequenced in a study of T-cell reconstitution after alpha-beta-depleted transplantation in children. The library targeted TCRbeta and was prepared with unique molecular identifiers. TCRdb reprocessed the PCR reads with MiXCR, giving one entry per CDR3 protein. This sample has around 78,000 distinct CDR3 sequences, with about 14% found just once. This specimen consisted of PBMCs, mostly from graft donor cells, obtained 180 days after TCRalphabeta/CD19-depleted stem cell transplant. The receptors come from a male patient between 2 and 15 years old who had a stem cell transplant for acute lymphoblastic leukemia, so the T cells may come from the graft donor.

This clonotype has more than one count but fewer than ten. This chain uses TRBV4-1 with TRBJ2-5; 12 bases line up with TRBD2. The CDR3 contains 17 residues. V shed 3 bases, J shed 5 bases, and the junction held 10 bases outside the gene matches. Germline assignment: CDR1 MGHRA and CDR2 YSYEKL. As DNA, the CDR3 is TGCGCCAGCAGCCAGGGCCATCTAGCGGGAGGGTGGGAGACCCAGTACTTC. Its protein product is CASSQGHLAGGWETQYF.

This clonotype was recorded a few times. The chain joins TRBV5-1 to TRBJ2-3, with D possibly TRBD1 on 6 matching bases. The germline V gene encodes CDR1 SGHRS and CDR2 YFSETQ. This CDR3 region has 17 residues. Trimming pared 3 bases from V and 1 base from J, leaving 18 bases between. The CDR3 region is CASSWGTLFTGTDTQYF. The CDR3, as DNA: TGCGCCAGCAGCTGGGGGACACTTTTTACGGGCACAGATACGCAGTATTTT.

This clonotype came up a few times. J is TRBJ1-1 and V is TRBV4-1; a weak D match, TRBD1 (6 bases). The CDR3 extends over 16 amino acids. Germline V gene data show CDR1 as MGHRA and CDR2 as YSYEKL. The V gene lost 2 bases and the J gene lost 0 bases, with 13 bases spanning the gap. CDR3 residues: CASSQKGGRMNTEAFF. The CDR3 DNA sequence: TGCGCCAGCAGCCAAAAGGGGGGACGGATGAACACTGAAGCTTTCTTT.

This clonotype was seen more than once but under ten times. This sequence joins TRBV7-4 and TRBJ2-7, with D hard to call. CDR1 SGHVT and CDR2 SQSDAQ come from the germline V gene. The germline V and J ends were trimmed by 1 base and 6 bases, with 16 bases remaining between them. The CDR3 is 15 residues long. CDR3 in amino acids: CASSLEVRLMAEQYF. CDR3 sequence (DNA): TGTGCCAGCAGCTTAGAAGTCAGGCTAATGGCCGAGCAGTACTTC.

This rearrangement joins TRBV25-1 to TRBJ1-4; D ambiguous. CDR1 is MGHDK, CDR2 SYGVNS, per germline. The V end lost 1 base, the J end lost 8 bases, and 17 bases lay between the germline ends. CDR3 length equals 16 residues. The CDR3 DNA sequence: TGTGCCAGCAGTGAATTCGCCCCCGCCCGAGGCGAAAAACTGTTTTTT. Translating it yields CASSEFAPARGEKLFF.

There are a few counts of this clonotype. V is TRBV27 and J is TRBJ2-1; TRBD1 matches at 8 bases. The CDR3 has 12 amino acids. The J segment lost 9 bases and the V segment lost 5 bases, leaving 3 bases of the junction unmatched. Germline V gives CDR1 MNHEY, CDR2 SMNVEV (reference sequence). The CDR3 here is CASSGDRTEQFF. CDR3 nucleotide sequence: TGTGCCAGCAGTGGGGACAGGACTGAGCAGTTCTTC.

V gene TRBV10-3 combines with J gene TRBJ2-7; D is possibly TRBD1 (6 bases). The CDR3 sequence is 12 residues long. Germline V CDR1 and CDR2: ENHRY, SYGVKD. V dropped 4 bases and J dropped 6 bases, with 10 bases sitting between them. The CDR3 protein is CAISVRGSEQYF. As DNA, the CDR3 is TGTGCCATCAGTGTAAGGGGGTCCGAGCAGTACTTC.

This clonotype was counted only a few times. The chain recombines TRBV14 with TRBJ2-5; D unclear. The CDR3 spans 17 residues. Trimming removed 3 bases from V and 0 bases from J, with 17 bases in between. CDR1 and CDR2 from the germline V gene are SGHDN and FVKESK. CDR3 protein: CASSHLRAPGHQETQYF. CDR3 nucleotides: TGTGCCAGCAGCCATCTCCGGGCCCCGGGCCACCAAGAGACCCAGTACTTC.

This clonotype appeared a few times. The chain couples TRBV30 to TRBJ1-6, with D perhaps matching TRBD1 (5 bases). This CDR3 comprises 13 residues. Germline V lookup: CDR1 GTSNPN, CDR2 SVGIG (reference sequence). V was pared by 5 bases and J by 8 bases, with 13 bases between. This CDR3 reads CAWAGRADSPLHF. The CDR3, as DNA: TGTGCCTGGGCTGGCAGGGCTGATTCACCCCTCCACTTT.

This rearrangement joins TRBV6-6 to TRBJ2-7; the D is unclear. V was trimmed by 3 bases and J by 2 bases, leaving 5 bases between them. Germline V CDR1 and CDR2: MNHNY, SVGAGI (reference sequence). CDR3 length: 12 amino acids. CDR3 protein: CASSYRAYEQYF. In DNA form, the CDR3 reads TGTGCCAGCAGTTATCGGGCCTACGAGCAGTACTTC.

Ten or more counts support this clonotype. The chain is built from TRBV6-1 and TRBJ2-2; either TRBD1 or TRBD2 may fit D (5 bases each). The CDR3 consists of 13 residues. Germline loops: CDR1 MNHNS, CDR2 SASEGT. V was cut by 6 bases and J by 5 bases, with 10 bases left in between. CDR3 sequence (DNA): TGTGCCAGCAGCGGGACGGGAACCGGGGAGCTGTTTTTT. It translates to CASSGTGTGELFF.

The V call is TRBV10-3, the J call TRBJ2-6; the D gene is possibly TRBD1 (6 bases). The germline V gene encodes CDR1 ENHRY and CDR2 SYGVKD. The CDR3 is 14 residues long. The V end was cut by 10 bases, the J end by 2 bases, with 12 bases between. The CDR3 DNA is TGTGCCACTGCAGGGGTGGCTGGGGCCAACGTCCTGACTTTC. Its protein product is CATAGVAGANVLTF.

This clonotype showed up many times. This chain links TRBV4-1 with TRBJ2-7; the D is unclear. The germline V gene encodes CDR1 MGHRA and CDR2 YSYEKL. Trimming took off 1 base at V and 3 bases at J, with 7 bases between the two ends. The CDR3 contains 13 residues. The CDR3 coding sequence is TGCGCCAGCAGCCAAGGCCCTTTCTACGAGCAGTACTTC. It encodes CASSQGPFYEQYF.

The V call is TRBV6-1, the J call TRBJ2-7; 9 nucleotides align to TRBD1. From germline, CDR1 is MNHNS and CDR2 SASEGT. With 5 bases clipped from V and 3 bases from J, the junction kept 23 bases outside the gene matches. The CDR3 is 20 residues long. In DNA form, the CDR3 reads TGTGCCAGCAGTCGAATTGGACAGGGGATATGGGACATGGTAGACTACGAGCAGTACTTC. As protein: CASSRIGQGIWDMVDYEQYF.